Included here is one T cell receptor (beta chain) sequence, with context. This clonotype came up many times. This receptor's antigen is unknown. No base quality information exists; no much larger clone differs at one position. The roughly 39 donors, aged about 6 to 95 years, were systemically healthy Caucasian individuals from Russia. Each donor gave ten milliliters of peripheral blood, collected into EDTA-treated Vacutainer tubes. Ficoll-Paque density-gradient centrifugation was used to isolate PBMCs, with at least 6.5 million per sample. Trizol reagent was used to extract total RNA from the PBMCs, yielding at least 5 micrograms per sample. For every donor, flow cytometry on a PBMC aliquot measured the percentage of naive CD45RAhigh/CD27high T cells. Unmatched junction bases come to 14, with V trimmed by 4 bases and J by 10 bases. The germline V gene gives CDR1 as SGHRS and CDR2 as YFSETQ. From the cysteine through the phenylalanine, the CDR3 covers 16 amino acids. Of all the DNA, just the CDR3 is kept, 48 bases in frame from base 1.

Library generation was performed with 5' RACE. The listed sequencing device is Illumina HiSeq 2500. A second PCR of roughly 7 to 12 cycles was run with a J-beta primer mix and a sample-barcoded 5' primer. A unique molecular identifier was introduced onto each TCR beta cDNA molecule by a template-switch 5' adaptor carrying 12 random nucleotides. Each sample yielded at least 2.5 million CDR3-containing paired-end reads. The Mint cDNA synthesis kit, primed by a TRBC-specific oligonucleotide, was used to synthesize first-strand cDNA from all RNA. All cDNA was treated with uracil-DNA glycosylase and then went through a first 18-cycle PCR with the universal primers M1SS and BC2_uni_R. Concerning the study's data processing: For normalization, 1 million high-quality reads, each with a distinct molecular identifier, were randomly selected from each sample. Reads sharing molecular identifiers were discarded rather than binned into consensus sequences. CDR3 identification, clonotype clustering and error correction used MiTCR with a Q25 quality threshold and the strictest error-elimination algorithm. A nonparametric unseen species model using Euler transformation provided a lower-bound estimate of total TCR beta diversity. TCRdb reran the public reads through fastp at Q25 and MiXCR, keeping productive beta chains. Rows with a matching CDR3 protein are joined into one entry that keeps the most common DNA and genes. The V and J calls follow TCRdb's processing rather than the paper's. For this sample there are approximately 900,000 distinct CDR3 sequences; just under 30% appear just once. The ten biggest clones cover 10% of the sample.

The data stem from a study of blood T cells in healthy people across ages (dated by TCRdb to 2013 to 2016). About the investigation overall: In model experiments, roughly one uniquely barcoded TCR beta cDNA molecule per two T cells was captured by template switching. Donors were grouped into four age groups: young (average roughly 15 years), middle-aged (39), aged (around 62) and long-lived (82). Two additional independent replicas of 1 million unique cDNA reads from the same blood draw were analyzed for two donors (one aged 18 to 30 and one aged 80 or older). Age-related changes in TCR beta repertoire diversity were measured in the study by deep sequencing normalized with unique cDNA molecular identifiers. What the study reported, not specific to this receptor: As age increased, observed TCR beta diversity per million T cells dropped in a roughly linear way, and a significant reduction was already evident by age approximately 40. Because profiling used bulk unsorted PBMCs, naive and antigen-experienced compartments could not be compared conclusively. Because the CMV infection status of the donors was unknown, age-related changes in expanded clonotypes may potentially have been confounded. Total diversity estimates from one million sequenced T cells were considered lower bounds and underestimates. Observed TCR beta diversity correlated strongly with the percentage of naive T cells measured by flow cytometry. The long-lived group showed more naive CD4+ T cells, fewer expanded clones and increased TCR diversity than the aged group, suggesting age selection.

The same sample was also used in a study of T cells of mothers and their children. As that second paper reports: The donors were nine systemically healthy Caucasian individuals, made up of three mothers and their six children. cDNA synthesis consumed the entire amount of extracted RNA, loaded at around 1.5 ug RNA in each 15 ul reaction. In the second PCR, the M1S primer introduced both the sample barcodes and 2-4 random nucleotides. Over 8.5 million TCR beta CDR3 reads came from each mother, compared with around 3 million reads from each child. Thymic selection similarly shapes TCR recombination output in related and unrelated pairs, with minor effect from inherited differences. Related mother-child pairs always showed normalized repertoire overlap that was slightly higher than in unrelated mother-child pairs, though the difference was never significant. With a sensitivity of approximately 93 clones per million clonotypes, no persistent microchimeric T cell clones were detected. Deep NGS was used in the study to compare the TCR beta repertoires of mothers and children and to look for features that separate related mother-child pairs from unrelated individuals. Mothers averaged around 40 +/- 4 years of age and children averaged 11 +/- 4 years. After adapter ligation with NEBNext reagents, the libraries were sequenced on Illumina HiSeq 2000 with 100+100 nt paired-end reads. To prevent cross-contamination, the mother and child libraries were prepared one month apart and sequenced in separate runs. Each donor had between about 500,000 and 2,300,000 distinct TCR beta clonotypes identified. Naive TCR beta clonotypes were estimated from low-frequency clonotypes matched to each donor's FACS-determined naive share, without sorting.

The specimen was blood. The receptor comes from a woman in her thirties or forties in good health. Recombination connected TRBV5-1 to TRBJ1-6; 7 bases in the middle match TRBD1. The encoded CDR3 is CASSREKTGIGSPLHF. The DNA is TGCGCCAGCAGCCGTGAAAAGACAGGGATAGGGTCACCCCTCCACTTT.